The 23 T cell receptor beta chains given below trace back to one sample, sequenced in a study of identical twins. MiXCR, run by TCRdb on the 5' RACE reads, gives a single entry per CDR3 protein. This table has 400,000 to 500,000 distinct CDR3 sequences, roughly 20% appearing once. The sample taken for sequencing was naive T cells sorted from blood. Receptors were obtained from a man in his fifties or sixties in good health.

CDR3 residues: CASSVDGSRPDTQYF. The DNA of the CDR3 is TGTGCCAGCAGCGTAGATGGGTCCAGACCGGATACGCAGTATTTT. This rearrangement joins TRBV9 to TRBJ2-3; the D is unclear. The V gene's germline CDR1 is SGDLS and CDR2 YYNGEE. The CDR3 loop spans 15 amino acids. V lost 0 bases, J lost 6 bases, and 14 bases lay in between. The full variable domain, rest sourced from reference TRBV9 and TRBJ2-3, is DSGVTQTPKHLITATGQRVTLRCSPRSGDLSVYWYQQSLDQGLQFLIQYYNGEERAKGNILERFSAQQFPDLHSELNLSSLELGDSALYFCASSVDGSRPDTQYFGPGTRLTVL.

The chain combines TRBV12-3 or TRBV12-4 with TRBJ2-1, with 7 nucleotides matching TRBD1. Losses at the gene ends were 5 bases for V and 7 bases for J; bases not matched to a gene: 8. This CDR3 contains 14 residues. The CDR3 sequence is CASSKGQSRNEQFF. For the CDR3, the DNA is TGTGCCAGCAGTAAGGGACAGTCTCGGAATGAGCAGTTCTTC.

Many counts were recorded for this clonotype. The chain combines TRBV4-3 with TRBJ2-3, with D perhaps TRBD2 (6 bases). The ends were cut back, 5 bases at V and 5 bases at J, with 23 bases in the middle. Germline CDR1 reads LGHNA; CDR2 reads YSLEER. There are 17 residues in the CDR3. The CDR3 loop reads CASSEGGSGGVGDTQYF. The CDR3 DNA reads as TGCGCCAGCAGCGAAGGAGGTTCAGGCGGGGTAGGAGATACGCAGTATTTT.

The rearrangement links TRBV9 to TRBJ1-1; no definite D call. CDR1 is SGDLS and CDR2 is YYNGEE in the germline V gene. The ends were cut back, 2 bases at V and 10 bases at J, with 18 bases in the middle. The CDR3 length is 14 residues. CDR3 coding DNA: TGTGCCAGCAGCGTTCCGGACCCCCGCGTTCCAGCTTTCTTT. This gives the protein CASSVPDPRVPAFF. Using reference TRBV9 and TRBJ1-1 for the parts outside the CDR3, the full variable domain is DSGVTQTPKHLITATGQRVTLRCSPRSGDLSVYWYQQSLDQGLQFLIQYYNGEERAKGNILERFSAQQFPDLHSELNLSSLELGDSALYFCASSVPDPRVPAFFGQGTRLTVV.

The chain links TRBV7-9 to TRBJ2-5; maybe TRBD2 (5 bases). Looked up from germline, CDR1 is SEHNR and CDR2 is FQNEAQ (reference sequence). The CDR3 is 16 amino acids. The ends were cut back, 2 bases at V and 0 bases at J, with 13 bases in the middle. The CDR3 sequence is CASSLRADYYQETQYF. The DNA of the CDR3 is TGTGCCAGCAGCTTAAGGGCTGACTACTACCAAGAGACCCAGTACTTC.

The rearrangement joins TRBV28 to TRBJ2-3; 8 bases agree with TRBD2. The CDR3 runs 16 residues. CDR1 and CDR2 (germline): MDHEN, SYDVKM. After removal of 2 bases from V and 2 bases from J, the junction contained 6 bases not matched to a gene. Here the CDR3 reads CASSLIHGGATDTQYF. The CDR3 bases are TGTGCCAGCAGTTTAATTCACGGGGGGGCCACAGATACGCAGTATTTT.

The chain couples TRBV10-3 to TRBJ1-2, with no clear D. Per germline, CDR1 ENHRY and CDR2 SYGVKD. The CDR3 length is 13 residues. The ends were cut back, 2 bases at V and 5 bases at J, with 9 bases in the middle. The CDR3 DNA sequence: TGTGCCATCAGTGAGGTTGACCTGTATGGCTACACCTTC. It encodes CAISEVDLYGYTF.

This clonotype has just one count. The J gene is TRBJ1-6, the V gene TRBV12-3 or TRBV12-4, with D uncertain. With 9 bases removed from V and 13 bases from J, the gap between germline ends came to 13 bases. The CDR3 consists of 11 residues. The CDR3 reads CASNGPGPLHF. CDR3 bases: TGTGCCAGTAATGGGCCGGGCCCCCTCCACTTT.

Ten or more counts support this clonotype. The chain is built from TRBV18 and TRBJ1-1; perhaps TRBD1 as D (5 bases). Trimming removed 3 bases at V and 7 bases at J, with 18 bases between. Germline CDR1 KGHSH, CDR2 LQKENI. The CDR3 totals 15 residues. The CDR3 DNA sequence: TGTGCCAGCTCACCCCTTGGACACCTCTCAGGTGAAGCTTTCTTT. This translates into CASSPLGHLSGEAFF.

This clonotype has only a few counts. V is TRBV29-1 and J is TRBJ2-7; D possibly corresponds to TRBD2 (5 bases). The germline V gene has CDR1 SQVTM and CDR2 ANQGSEA. The CDR3 extends over 13 amino acids. V lost 6 bases and J lost 5, with 17 bases in between. The CDR3 DNA sequence: TGCAGCGTAACCTTAAGCGGCCACGACGAGCAGTACTTC. This codes for CSVTLSGHDEQYF.

This clonotype appeared many times. The junction departs from the called germline gene at one end, perhaps through a read error. The rearrangement joins TRBV4-3 to TRBJ2-2, with TRBD1 matching over 11 bases. Germline assignment: CDR1 LGHNA and CDR2 YSLEER. CDR3 length equals 14 residues. DNA for the CDR3: TGTGCCAGCAGCCAGGGACAGGGGGCCGGGGAGCTGTTTTTT. Translated, it gives CASSQGQGAGELFF.

V gene TRBV20-1 combines with J gene TRBJ2-1; 12 bases map to TRBD2. Germline V lookup: CDR1 DFQATT, CDR2 SNEGSKA (reference sequence). Trimming cost V 6 bases and J 9 bases; bases outside gene matches: 6. The CDR3 spans 13 residues. CDR3 bases: TGCAGTGCCGGGACTAGCGGGTTGCCTGAGCAGTTCTTC. Protein: CSAGTSGLPEQFF.

There are many counts of this clonotype. The chain employs TRBV6-6 and TRBJ1-2, with D possibly being TRBD1 (5 bases). V gave up 5 bases and J gave up 7 bases, with 5 bases separating them. CDR3 length: 10 amino acids. Germline CDR1 and CDR2: MNHNY and SVGAGI (reference sequence). The CDR3 here is CASSGGGYTF. The DNA for the CDR3 is TGTGCCAGCAGTGGGGGTGGCTACACCTTC.

The chain is built from TRBV12-3 or TRBV12-4 and TRBJ2-3, with 8 bases fitting TRBD1. V shed 7 bases and J 0 bases; nucleotides not matched to a gene: 6. The CDR3 totals 15 residues. The CDR3 loop reads CASTAGGSSTDTQYF. CDR3 DNA sequence: TGTGCCAGCACCGCAGGGGGCTCTAGCACAGATACGCAGTATTTT.

This clonotype was found many times. The chain links TRBV18 to TRBJ1-6; D not resolved. The CDR3 has 15 residues. Per germline, CDR1 KGHSH and CDR2 LQKENI. V was shortened by 2 bases and J by 8 bases, with 13 bases between the two germline ends. The CDR3 is CASSPAKAGDSPLHF. In nucleotides, the CDR3 is TGTGCCAGCTCACCAGCAAAGGCTGGGGATTCACCCCTCCACTTT. The complete variable domain, with remaining parts taken from reference TRBV18 and TRBJ1-6, reads NAGVMQNPRHLVRRRGQEARLRCSPMKGHSHVYWYRQLPEEGLKFMVYLQKENIIDESGMPKERFSAEFPKEGPSILRIQQVVRGDSAAYFCASSPAKAGDSPLHFGNGTRLTVT.

The rearrangement links TRBV5-1 to TRBJ1-5; 7 bases are a match to TRBD1. V shed 5 bases and J 0 bases; nucleotides not matched to a gene: 2. The CDR3 extends over 14 amino acids. Per germline, CDR1 SGHRS and CDR2 YFSETQ. In DNA, the CDR3 is TGCGCCAGCAGTACAGGGGATAGCAATCAGCCCCAGCATTTT. Its protein is CASSTGDSNQPQHF.

The chain employs TRBV11-2 and TRBJ1-5; D possibly corresponds to TRBD1 (5 bases). Trimming stripped 5 bases from V and 6 bases from J, with 20 bases between. Germline V lookup: CDR1 SGHAT, CDR2 FQNNGV. This CDR3 has 16 residues. CDR3 residues: CASSPNSGGPGQPQHF. In DNA form, the CDR3 reads TGTGCCAGCAGCCCAAACTCGGGGGGTCCTGGTCAGCCCCAGCATTTT.

This clonotype occurred a few times. This rearrangement joins TRBV28 to TRBJ2-7, with D perhaps matching TRBD2 (5 bases). The CDR3 sequence is 14 residues long. Per the germline V gene, CDR1 is MDHEN and CDR2 is SYDVKM. V was pared by 5 bases and J by 0 bases, with 11 bases between. The CDR3 sequence is CASSPPRGSYEQYF. The CDR3 nucleotides read TGTGCCAGCAGTCCGCCTCGGGGCTCCTACGAGCAGTACTTC.

This clonotype was picked up many times. The chain carries TRBV5-1 and TRBJ2-7; D is ambiguous. CDR1 and CDR2 from the germline V gene are SGHRS and YFSETQ. The CDR3 length is 11 residues. V was cut by 4 bases and J by 2 bases, with 4 bases left in between. This CDR3 is CASSGAYEQYF. In DNA, the CDR3 is TGCGCCAGCAGCGGAGCCTACGAGCAGTACTTC.

The sample holds many counts of this clonotype. The J gene is TRBJ2-1, the V gene TRBV27, with D perhaps TRBD1 or TRBD2 (6 bases each). The germline gives CDR1 MNHEY, CDR2 SMNVEV (reference sequence). V was pared by 2 bases and J by 2 bases, with 10 bases between. This CDR3 contains 15 residues. CDR3 in DNA: TGTGCCAGCAGTTTACTGGGGGGCCCCTACAATGAGCAGTTCTTC. Encoded protein: CASSLLGGPYNEQFF.

This clonotype was counted a few times. The chain couples TRBV24-1 to TRBJ1-2; 9 bases map to TRBD1. This CDR3 is built from 14 residues. Trimming removed 4 bases from V and 8 bases from J; junction bases left unmatched: 7. Looked up from germline, CDR1 is KGHDR and CDR2 is SFDVKD. The CDR3, as DNA: TGTGCCACCAGTGAGGCCGGGACAGGGCAGGGCTACACCTTC. Its translation: CATSEAGTGQGYTF.

This clonotype was counted at least ten times. Here the CDR3 DNA reads TGTGCCAGCAGTTTTTCCATCTCCGGGACAGGGTGGGATAGCAATCAGCCCCAGCATTTT. Amino acids: CASSFSISGTGWDSNQPQHF. The V and J genes are TRBV28 and TRBJ1-5; the match to TRBD1 covers 9 bases. V gave up 3 bases and J gave up 0 bases; unmatched junction bases: 15. The germline V gene encodes CDR1 MDHEN and CDR2 SYDVKM. The CDR3 loop spans 20 amino acids.

This clonotype was recorded at least ten times. The chain carries TRBV24-1 and TRBJ2-7; D remains ambiguous. This CDR3 is 13 amino acids long. Looked up from germline, CDR1 is KGHDR and CDR2 is SFDVKD. The ends were cut back, 3 bases at V and 3 bases at J, with 8 bases in the middle. CDR3 in amino acids: CATSDAGHYEQYF. DNA for the CDR3: TGTGCCACCAGTGATGCTGGGCACTACGAGCAGTACTTC.